This T cell receptor beta chain is from a study of shared clonotypes between healthy human individuals. Study overall: Plates per donor: three CD4 naive, three CD4 memory, two CD8 naive, one CD8 memory.

The CDR3 loop spans 16 amino acids. V lost 0 bases to trimming and J lost 4 bases; unmatched junction nucleotides: 4. The germline CDR1 and CDR2 sequences are LGHNA and YSLEER. Sequencing was performed with immunoSEQ multiplex PCR; in TCRdb, only in-frame clones are kept and a portion is missing. The sample holds about 980,000 clones, about three quarters seen once. This clone was detected only a few times. The receptor comes from a man between 18 and 35 years old in good health. The sequencing input was memory CD4+ T cells sorted from blood. The subset here: CD45RA-negative fraction. The rearrangement joins TRBV4-3 to TRBJ2-3, with TRBD2 identical over 10 bases. The DNA of the CDR3 is TGCGCCAGCAGCCAAGATCCTAGCGGGAGTGCAGATACGCAGTATTTT. It is translated as CASSQDPSGSADTQYF.